The present TCR beta chain was sequenced within a study of blood T cell repertoires in COVID-19. Looking at the study overall: Sites in the United States, Italy and Spain provided acute and convalescent COVID-19 samples. Sources were T cells, B-cell-depleted T cells, or PBMCs; the material itself was cDNA or gDNA.

This clone has just one count. In the authors' methods: Estimation of nucleated cell counts relied on the amplification of reference gene primers. Profiling relied on immunoSEQ multiplex PCR, and the TCRdb table lists in-frame clones only, not all of them. The D gene and trimming were derived from the DNA, and the V and J assignments and clone size from that table. The table shows about 99,000 clones, with 86% occurring only once. Per the germline V gene, CDR1 is LGHDT and CDR2 is YNNKEL (reference sequence). The CDR3 is 14 amino acids. V shed 2 bases and J shed 3 bases, with 11 bases lying between them.

The gene calls are TRBV3-1 (or the pseudogene TRBV3-2) and TRBJ2-7; D possibly corresponds to TRBD1 (5 bases). Material: peripheral blood. The receptor was derived from a woman in her sixties in a cohort sampled during active or convalescent COVID-19. CDR3 residues: CASSQSQGGYEQYF. The DNA of the CDR3 is TGTGCCAGCAGCCAATCCCAGGGTGGCTACGAGCAGTACTTC.